Described below is a single TCR beta chain sequence and its context. Its target is unknown. The data originate from a study of T cells after yellow fever vaccination. Findings of the study overall: Subsequent to the booster, the majority of primary-vaccination clones reappeared (around 97% CD4, 80% to 90% CD8).

The study made its TCR cDNA through 5'RACE template switching. That step introduced a universal primer site along with UMIs. TCRdb re-called the 5' RACE reads with MiXCR, one entry per CDR3 protein. The sample lists some 320,000 distinct CDR3 sequences, roughly 8.7% seen once, with 15% to 20% in the top ten. Per the germline V gene, CDR1 is KGHDR and CDR2 is SFDVKD. CDR3 size: 14 residues. Trimming left V 6 bases short and J 8 bases short, with 18 bases between. The sequence derives from a man between 18 and 29 years old who received the YFV17D yellow fever vaccine. The chain employs TRBV24-1 and TRBJ1-2, with D possibly matching TRBD1 (5 bases). Sequencing used PBMCs, obtained on the day of the first yellow fever vaccination. As DNA, the CDR3 is TGTGCCACCAGTCAATCCCAGGGTTTTGGAGGCTACACCTTC. Translating it yields CATSQSQGFGGYTF.